The 20 T cell receptor beta chains below were found in one sample sequenced in a study of human T cells and chemical hapten exposure. It was the library that attached unique molecular identifiers to individual cDNA molecules. TCRdb used MiXCR to reprocess the reads, holding one entry per CDR3 protein. This sample has approximately 4,900 distinct CDR3 sequences, with around 50% found just once. The treatment is: therapeutic diphenylcyclopropenone sensitization with weekly scalp DPC. The material was whole blood, obtained before DPC sensitization or 2, 6, or about 24 weeks after (not recorded which). Receptors originate from an adult with alopecia areata. Some clones in this sample may be carry-over from other donors' samples. This table probably holds off-target reads from a library built for another chain.

The chain is built from TRBV5-1 and TRBJ2-1; TRBD2 matches 9 bases. Germline CDR1 SGHRS, CDR2 YFSETQ. The CDR3 sequence is 15 residues long. The junction had 4 bases not matched to a gene; V was cut back by 0 bases and J by 6 bases. CDR3 sequence (DNA): TGCGCCAGCAGCTTGGTAGCGGGAGCAAGCAATGAGCAGTTCTTC. Protein: CASSLVAGASNEQFF.

The chain has TRBV27 and TRBJ2-1, with a tentative D call TRBD1 (6 bases). The CDR3 contains 15 residues. Germline CDR1 reads MNHEY; CDR2 reads SMNVEV (reference sequence). The V end was cut by 4 bases, the J end by 1 base, with 11 bases between. CDR3 bases: TGTGCCAGCAGTTGGCAGGGGTTATCCTACAATGAGCAGTTCTTC. Its protein product is CASSWQGLSYNEQFF.

The gene calls are TRBV5-1 and TRBJ1-1, with D possibly matching TRBD1 (6 bases). Trimming took 0 bases from V and 5 from J, leaving 14 bases between them. The CDR3 length is 15 residues. Germline assignment: CDR1 SGHRS and CDR2 YFSETQ. CDR3 in DNA: TGCGCCAGCAGCTTGGAACAGGGTCAGGGAACTGAAGCTTTCTTT. Its translation: CASSLEQGQGTEAFF.

This chain uses TRBV18 with TRBJ2-3; 10 bases map to TRBD2. Germline trimming cut 2 bases from V and 5 bases from J; bases unmatched to any gene: 10. CDR1 is KGHSH, CDR2 LQKENI, per germline. The CDR3 spans 17 residues. The CDR3 spells CASSPSWTSGLLDTQYF. As DNA, the CDR3 is TGTGCCAGCTCACCATCTTGGACTAGCGGCCTCCTAGATACGCAGTATTTT. The whole variable domain, remainder taken from reference TRBV18 and TRBJ2-3, is NAGVMQNPRHLVRRRGQEARLRCSPMKGHSHVYWYRQLPEEGLKFMVYLQKENIIDESGMPKERFSAEFPKEGPSILRIQQVVRGDSAAYFCASSPSWTSGLLDTQYFGPGTRLTVL.

The gene calls are TRBV18 and TRBJ2-4; D gene uncertain. This CDR3 has 17 amino acids. V was trimmed by 2 bases and J by 0 bases, leaving 14 bases between them. The germline gives CDR1 KGHSH, CDR2 LQKENI. The CDR3 is CASSPEAAQLAKNIQYF. The CDR3 DNA reads as TGTGCCAGCTCACCAGAGGCAGCCCAACTAGCCAAAAACATTCAGTACTTC. Using reference TRBV18 and TRBJ2-4 for the parts outside the CDR3, the full variable domain is NAGVMQNPRHLVRRRGQEARLRCSPMKGHSHVYWYRQLPEEGLKFMVYLQKENIIDESGMPKERFSAEFPKEGPSILRIQQVVRGDSAAYFCASSPEAAQLAKNIQYFGAGTRLSVL.

J is TRBJ2-1 and V is TRBV5-3; D is possibly TRBD1 (6 bases). TRBV5-3 qualifies as an ORF whose function is uncertain. This CDR3 region has 14 residues. V shed 7 bases and J shed 4 bases, with 15 bases lying between them. In DNA form, the CDR3 reads TGTGCCAGACCCGACAGGCCGTGGTACAATGAGCAGTTCTTC. Translation gives CARPDRPWYNEQFF.

This sequence joins TRBV29-1 and TRBJ2-5, with TRBD1 matching over 9 bases. Unmatched junction bases numbered 8, after V lost 4 bases and J lost 5 bases. The germline V gene encodes CDR1 SQVTM and CDR2 ANQGSEA. The CDR3 extends over 14 amino acids. The CDR3 bases are TGCAGCGTTGGAGGGGACAGGGCCCGGGAGACCCAGTACTTC. Translating it yields CSVGGDRARETQYF.

The rearrangement joins TRBV3-1 to TRBJ2-2; perhaps TRBD2 as D (6 bases). V lost 2 bases, J lost 5 bases, and 12 bases lay in between. This CDR3 is 15 amino acids long. Germline CDR1 and CDR2: LGHDT and YNNKEL (reference sequence). The CDR3 sequence: CASSQPGRMTGELFF. The CDR3 region has the DNA TGTGCCAGCAGCCAACCCGGGAGAATGACCGGGGAGCTGTTTTTT.

Only a few counts were recorded for this clonotype. V is TRBV20-1 and J is TRBJ2-7; either TRBD1 or TRBD2 may supply D (6 bases each). CDR3 size: 14 residues. Trimming stripped 0 bases from V and 6 bases from J, with 15 bases between. The germline V gene has CDR1 DFQATT and CDR2 SNEGSKA (reference sequence). The CDR3 region is CSARDPRGGREQYF. CDR3 DNA sequence: TGCAGTGCTAGAGATCCCAGGGGAGGTCGCGAGCAGTACTTC.

J is TRBJ2-3 and V is TRBV5-1; D perhaps matches TRBD2 (6 bases). CDR3 length equals 14 residues. Trimming took 6 bases from V and 2 from J, leaving 13 bases between them. CDR1 SGHRS and CDR2 YFSETQ come from the germline V gene. This CDR3 is CASTSGGITDTQYF. The CDR3 DNA sequence: TGCGCCAGCACCTCAGGAGGGATCACAGATACGCAGTATTTT.

This chain joins TRBV12-3 or TRBV12-4 and TRBJ2-7, with a weak D call TRBD1 (5 bases). This CDR3 comprises 14 residues. The V gene lost 6 bases and the J gene lost 2 bases, with 14 bases spanning the gap. DNA for the CDR3: TGTGCCAGCAGCCCCAAAGGGGCCGCCTACGAGCAGTACTTC. Translation: CASSPKGAAYEQYF.

The table lists this clonotype with a few counts. This chain connects TRBV28 to TRBJ2-7; 10 bases line up with TRBD1. The CDR3 length is 15 residues. Germline values: CDR1 MDHEN, CDR2 SYDVKM. Unmatched junction bases numbered 6, after V lost 2 bases and J lost 5 bases. The CDR3 loop is CASSLSGTGVDEQYF. The CDR3 bases are TGTGCCAGCAGTTTAAGTGGGACAGGGGTTGACGAGCAGTACTTC.

The rearrangement links TRBV7-9 to TRBJ2-1; TRBD1 agrees at 10 bases. The CDR3 has 14 amino acids. V was pared by 3 bases and J by 8 bases, with 4 bases of the junction left unmatched. Per the germline V gene, CDR1 is SEHNR and CDR2 is FQNEAQ (reference sequence). The CDR3 sequence is CASSLDRGSDEQFF. CDR3 sequence (DNA): TGTGCCAGCAGCTTGGACAGGGGGAGCGATGAGCAGTTCTTC.

The chain recombines TRBV7-2 with TRBJ2-7; D is possibly TRBD1 (6 bases). This CDR3 spans 14 amino acids. Trimming left V 5 bases short and J 0 bases short, with 11 bases between. Germline-derived CDR1 and CDR2 are SGHTA and FQGNSA. The CDR3 DNA reads as TGTGCCAGCAGCCGGGACACAAGCTCCTACGAGCAGTACTTC. Amino acids: CASSRDTSSYEQYF.

V gene TRBV7-8 combines with J gene TRBJ2-3, with TRBD2 matching over 12 bases. J was trimmed by 3 bases and V by 6 bases; bases with no gene match: 10. CDR3 size: 17 residues. In germline, CDR1 is SGHVS, CDR2 FQNEAQ. The CDR3 nucleotides read TGTGCCAGCAGTCCCACCCGACTAGCGGGAGCGACAGATACGCAGTATTTT. It yields the protein CASSPTRLAGATDTQYF.

The rearrangement joins TRBV7-3 to TRBJ2-2; tentatively, D is TRBD2 (5 bases). The CDR3 runs to 13 residues. Per germline, CDR1 SGHTA and CDR2 FQGTGA. The V gene lost 6 bases and the J gene lost 7 bases, with 12 bases spanning the gap. The CDR3 DNA follows: TGTGCCAGCAGTTCCGGGGTTGACGGGGAGCTGTTTTTT. Its translation: CASSSGVDGELFF.

The chain links TRBV6-5 to TRBJ2-7; no clear D gene. The CDR3 has 15 amino acids. CDR1 is MNHEY and CDR2 is SVGAGI in the germline V gene. With 0 bases removed from V and 3 bases from J, the gap between germline ends came to 12 bases. The CDR3 sequence is CASSYSRARNYEQYF. The CDR3 coding sequence is TGTGCCAGCAGTTACTCTCGGGCCAGAAACTACGAGCAGTACTTC.

The genes are TRBV10-2 and TRBJ2-5; D is perhaps TRBD1 (5 bases). The V end was cut by 5 bases, the J end by 3 bases, with 10 bases between. This CDR3 region has 13 residues. Germline V gene lookup returns CDR1 WSHSY and CDR2 SAAADI. In nucleotides, the CDR3 is TGCGCCAGCAGTCCAGACAGAAAAGAGACCCAGTACTTC. This encodes CASSPDRKETQYF.

The chain carries TRBV29-1 and TRBJ2-2; 10 nucleotides match TRBD1. CDR1 is SQVTM and CDR2 is ANQGSEA in the germline V gene. The ends lost 5 bases at V and 2 bases at J; junction bases unmatched: 5. The CDR3 contains 15 residues. CDR3 residues: CSVPGTGVNTGELFF. As DNA, the CDR3 is TGCAGCGTTCCCGGGACAGGGGTAAACACCGGGGAGCTGTTTTTT.

This clonotype was seen once. The chain recombines TRBV27 with TRBJ2-7, with D possibly being TRBD2 (7 bases). Trimming stripped 11 bases from V and 6 bases from J, with 20 bases between. The CDR3 runs to 13 residues. Germline values: CDR1 MNHEY, CDR2 SMNVEV (reference sequence). CDR3 sequence: CAAAGAAYREQYF. The CDR3 nucleotides are TGTGCCGCGGCGGGGGCGGCCTACCGCGAGCAGTACTTC.